The source of this TCR beta chain is a study of cytomegalovirus exposure and HLA in healthy donors. The study, taken as a whole, reports: The authors enumerated over 150 TCR beta chains as linked to cytomegalovirus.

Both 60 Vbeta primers and 13 Jbeta primers went into the PCR. Sequenced by immunoSEQ multiplex PCR; TCRdb stores in-frame clones only, minus some. Of fewer than 200,000 clones in the sample, 82% were seen once. V was pared by 0 bases and J by 1 base, with 0 bases of the junction left unmatched. The CDR3 is made up of 15 amino acids. Germline V gene data show CDR1 as SGHTA and CDR2 as FQGNSA. A few counts support this clone. Its matching antigen is unknown. This receptor was obtained from a woman in her forties or fifties in good health and CMV-seronegative. V and J are TRBV7-2 and TRBJ2-3; 8 bases map to TRBD2. The specimen was PBMCs. The DNA for the CDR3 is TGTGCCAGCAGCTTAGCACTAGCGGGCACAGATACGCAGTATTTT. Protein product: CASSLALAGTDTQYF.